A single sample gave rise to the 25 T cell receptor beta chains below, sequenced in a study of STAT5B mutations in CD4+ large granular lymphocyte leukemia. The table came from immunoSEQ multiplex PCR; TCRdb's copy has only in-frame clones and leaves some out. The repertoire holds around 32,000 clones, with just under 80% as singletons. Sequenced input: CD4+ T cells from blood buffy coats. The receptors originated from a human donor in good health.

The chain combines TRBV9 with TRBJ1-2, with 8 bases matching TRBD1. The germline gives CDR1 SGDLS, CDR2 YYNGEE. The CDR3 has 14 amino acids. The ends lost 4 bases at V and 8 bases at J; junction bases unmatched: 10. This CDR3 reads CASSQTETGVGYTF. DNA of the CDR3: TGTGCCAGCAGCCAAACCGAGACAGGGGTGGGCTACACCTTC.

The V and J genes are TRBV7-3 and TRBJ1-1; no reliable D call. CDR3 size: 13 residues. Trimming removed 6 bases from V and 4 bases from J, with 12 bases in between. CDR1 SGHTA and CDR2 FQGTGA come from the germline V gene. The CDR3 nucleotides read TGTGCCAGCAGTAGCCCGGGAAGCACTGAAGCTTTCTTT. Amino acid sequence: CASSSPGSTEAFF.

The rearrangement joins TRBV6-5 to TRBJ1-1; D is ambiguous. Deletions cut 5 bases from V and 1 base from J, with 8 bases between. This CDR3 region has 13 residues. Per germline, CDR1 MNHEY and CDR2 SVGAGI. CDR3 residues: CASSQYRNTEAFF. In DNA, the CDR3 is TGTGCCAGCAGTCAATACAGGAACACTGAAGCTTTCTTT.

The sample holds one count of this clone. The V and J genes are TRBV6-5 and TRBJ2-3; tentative D call: TRBD2 (7 bases). With 0 bases removed from V and 1 base from J, the gap between germline ends came to 11 bases. This CDR3 spans 16 amino acids. CDR1 is MNHEY, CDR2 SVGAGI, per germline. The chain's CDR3 is CASSYSGGGGTDTQYF. DNA for the CDR3: TGTGCCAGCAGTTACTCTGGGGGGGGCGGCACAGATACGCAGTATTTT.

The V gene is TRBV2, the J gene TRBJ1-5; TRBD1 aligns across 7 bases. The CDR3 runs 14 residues. Germline assignment: CDR1 SNHLY and CDR2 FYNNEI. The J segment lost 7 bases and the V segment lost 3 bases, leaving 6 bases of the junction unmatched. The DNA of the CDR3 is TGTGCCAGCAGTGACCAGACAGGGATCCAGCCCCAGCATTTT. Translation: CASSDQTGIQPQHF. Full variable domain (remainder filled in from reference TRBV2 and TRBJ1-5): EPEVTQTPSHQVTQMGQEVILRCVPISNHLYFYWYRQILGQKVEFLVSFYNNEISEKSEIFDDQFSVERPDGSNFTLKIRSTKLEDSAMYFCASSDQTGIQPQHFGDGTRLSIL.

This clone has more than one count but fewer than ten. The genes are TRBV18 and TRBJ1-2; 11 bases align to TRBD1. J was trimmed by 8 bases and V by 8 bases; bases with no gene match: 10. CDR3 length equals 14 residues. The germline V gene encodes CDR1 KGHSH and CDR2 LQKENI. The CDR3, as DNA: TGTGCCAGCACATGGACAGGGGGCGCGGAAGGCTACACCTTC. Its translation: CASTWTGGAEGYTF. Full variable domain (rest looked up from reference TRBV18 and TRBJ1-2): NAGVMQNPRHLVRRRGQEARLRCSPMKGHSHVYWYRQLPEEGLKFMVYLQKENIIDESGMPKERFSAEFPKEGPSILRIQQVVRGDSAAYFCASTWTGGAEGYTFGSGTRLTVV.

A few counts support this clone. The CDR3: CASSLDTSWDTEAFF. CDR3 in DNA: TGTGCCAGCAGCTTGGATACGAGTTGGGACACTGAAGCTTTCTTT. This sequence joins TRBV5-6 and TRBJ1-1; D is undetermined. Germline V gene data show CDR1 as SGHDT and CDR2 as YYEEEE. The CDR3 is 15 residues long. Trimming shortened V by 0 bases and J by 3 bases, and 12 bases separated the two germline ends.

This chain connects TRBV5-1 to TRBJ1-2; 10 positions match TRBD1. V lost 4 bases and J lost 9; bases outside the gene matches: 15. CDR3 size: 16 residues. Germline assignment: CDR1 SGHRS and CDR2 YFSETQ. The CDR3 spells CASSSTGTGEIYSYTF. The CDR3 coding sequence is TGCGCCAGCAGCAGTACCGGGACAGGGGAAATTTATAGCTACACCTTC.

The V call is TRBV30, the J call TRBJ1-1, with 8 bases fitting TRBD1. The trim removed 4 bases at V and 5 bases at J, leaving 6 bases unmatched. Looked up from germline, CDR1 is GTSNPN and CDR2 is SVGIG (reference sequence). The CDR3 is made up of 13 amino acids. CDR3 nucleotides: TGTGCCTGGAATAGACAGGGGAGGACTGAAGCTTTCTTT. Translating it yields CAWNRQGRTEAFF.

This clone was seen more than once but under ten times. The rearrangement joins TRBV4-2 to TRBJ1-6; D is unclear. Trimming left V 1 base short and J 3 bases short, with 7 bases between. Per germline, CDR1 LGHNA and CDR2 YNFKEQ. The CDR3 is made up of 15 amino acids. The CDR3 reads CASSQGKGYNSPLHF. The CDR3 region has the DNA TGTGCCAGCAGCCAAGGGAAGGGCTATAATTCACCCCTCCACTTT.

V usage is TRBV2 and J usage is TRBJ2-3; D is perhaps TRBD2 (6 bases). Per the germline V gene, CDR1 is SNHLY and CDR2 is FYNNEI. The CDR3 consists of 15 residues. Trimming took off 4 bases at V and 1 base at J, with 12 bases between the two ends. The CDR3, as DNA: TGTGCCAGCAGTGGAGGCGGGGTTGGCACAGATACGCAGTATTTT. Its translation: CASSGGGVGTDTQYF.

In its sample, this clone was seen a few times. This chain connects TRBV5-4 to TRBJ2-7; weak D call: TRBD1 (5 bases). The CDR3 covers 14 residues. Germline V CDR1 and CDR2: SGHNT, YYREEE (reference sequence). V shed 3 bases and J shed 3 bases, with 13 bases lying between them. CDR3 residues: CASSSRTDSYEQYF. The CDR3 nucleotides read TGTGCCAGCAGCTCACGGACCGACAGCTACGAGCAGTACTTC.

The rearrangement uses TRBV28 and TRBJ2-5; D is unclear. Germline assignment: CDR1 MDHEN and CDR2 SYDVKM. The CDR3 has 15 amino acids. V lost 5 bases, J lost 4 bases, and 17 bases lay in between. CDR3 loop: CASSSNSHAIETQYF. The CDR3 region has the DNA TGTGCCAGCAGTAGTAACTCCCACGCCATAGAGACCCAGTACTTC.

The chain uses TRBV7-9 and TRBJ2-5; D not certain. With the DNA end fitting TRBJ2-7 better, the J assignment may be wrong. The CDR3 has 12 residues. Looked up from germline, CDR1 is SEHNR and CDR2 is FQNEAQ (reference sequence). The CDR3 bases are TGTGCCAGCAGTACATGGGCCTACGAGCAGTACTTC. This codes for CASSTWAYEQYF.

The gene calls are TRBV27 and TRBJ1-2; TRBD1 aligns across 8 bases. CDR3 size: 14 residues. V was pared by 7 bases and J by 2 bases, with 6 bases of the junction left unmatched. Germline assignment: CDR1 MNHEY and CDR2 SMNVEV (reference sequence). The CDR3 bases are TGTGCCAGCACACCACAGGGGGGAAACTATGGCTACACCTTC. Translating gives CASTPQGGNYGYTF.

The chain carries TRBV10-2 and TRBJ1-5, with D possibly TRBD1 on 5 matching bases. There are 17 residues in the CDR3. Trimming took 0 bases from V and 9 from J, leaving 21 bases between them. In germline, CDR1 is WSHSY, CDR2 SAAADI. The CDR3 DNA follows: TGCGCCAGCAGTGAGTCGAAGGCCGGGACCTCGATTTGGCCCCAGCATTTT. Protein: CASSESKAGTSIWPQHF.

The chain links TRBV5-1 to TRBJ2-7; tentatively, D is TRBD1 or TRBD2 (5 bases each). The germline V gene encodes CDR1 SGHRS and CDR2 YFSETQ. V dropped 4 bases and J dropped 0 bases, with 20 bases sitting between them. CDR3 length: 17 amino acids. CDR3 bases: TGCGCCAGCAGCGGGGGACCGCACCTGACCGTCTCCTACGAGCAGTACTTC. This translates into CASSGGPHLTVSYEQYF. The full variable domain, its missing parts supplied by reference TRBV5-1 and TRBJ2-7, is KAGVTQTPRYLIKTRGQQVTLSCSPISGHRSVSWYQQTPGQGLQFLFEYFSETQRNKGNFPGRFSGRQFSNSRSEMNVSTLELGDSALYLCASSGGPHLTVSYEQYFGPGTRLTVT.

The V and J genes are TRBV28 and TRBJ2-6, with 12 nucleotides matching TRBD1. CDR3 length: 18 amino acids. Trimming removed 1 base from V and 4 bases from J; junction bases left unmatched: 5. CDR1 and CDR2 (germline): MDHEN, SYDVKM. The CDR3 sequence: CASSLLGQGARGANVLTF. Written as DNA, the CDR3 is TGTGCCAGCAGTTTATTGGGACAGGGGGCGAGAGGGGCCAACGTCCTGACTTTC.

This chain's CDR3 is CASSMFGNEKLFF. CDR3 in DNA: TGTGCCAGTAGTATGTTCGGTAATGAAAAACTGTTTTTT. V gene TRBV19 combines with J gene TRBJ1-4; D unclear. This CDR3 contains 13 residues. V was shortened by 3 bases and J by 4 bases, with 6 bases between the two germline ends. Looked up from germline, CDR1 is LNHDA and CDR2 is SQIVND (reference sequence).

This sequence joins TRBV10-2 and TRBJ2-1; no reliable D call. Germline CDR1 WSHSY, CDR2 SAAADI. The CDR3 loop spans 16 amino acids. Trimming took off 6 bases at V and 7 bases at J, with 22 bases between the two ends. CDR3 amino acids: CASRDPGVWVWNEQFF. DNA for the CDR3: TGCGCCAGCAGAGACCCCGGAGTCTGGGTTTGGAATGAGCAGTTCTTC.

This rearrangement joins TRBV18 to TRBJ2-6; 7 bases agree with TRBD1. V trimming: 1 base; J trimming: 0 bases; junction bases outside the gene matches: 3. The CDR3 spans 17 residues. The germline CDR1 and CDR2 sequences are KGHSH and LQKENI. CDR3 DNA: TGTGCCAGCTCACCACGGGACAGATTCTCTGGGGCCAACGTCCTGACTTTC. This encodes CASSPRDRFSGANVLTF.

The CDR3 coding sequence is TGTGCCAGCAGCGCCCGGGACGGGAACACTGAAGCTTTCTTT. It codes for CASSARDGNTEAFF. The chain combines TRBV7-3 with TRBJ1-1, with D perhaps TRBD1 (5 bases). The germline V and J ends were trimmed by 5 bases and 1 base, with 11 bases remaining between them. The CDR3 is made up of 14 amino acids. From germline, CDR1 is SGHTA and CDR2 FQGTGA.

The table lists this clone with a count of one. The genes are TRBV5-8 and TRBJ1-2, with a weak D call TRBD1 (5 bases). CDR3 size: 14 residues. In germline, CDR1 is SGHTS, CDR2 YDEGEE. V lost 0 bases to trimming and J lost 5 bases, with 11 bases between them. CDR3: CASSLAGGGYGYTF. CDR3 nucleotide sequence: TGTGCCAGCAGCTTGGCCGGGGGGGGGTATGGCTACACCTTC.

This rearrangement joins TRBV4-1 to TRBJ1-1, with 8 bases identical to TRBD1. This CDR3 has 15 amino acids. CDR1 MGHRA and CDR2 YSYEKL come from the germline V gene. J lost 5 bases, V lost 5 bases, and 10 bases had no gene match. CDR3 nucleotide sequence: TGCGCCAGCAGCATAGGACAGGGACGAGATACTGAAGCTTTCTTT. It specifies CASSIGQGRDTEAFF.

The chain couples TRBV4-3 to TRBJ1-2; D is perhaps TRBD1 (5 bases). The CDR3 consists of 18 residues. Germline-derived CDR1 and CDR2 are LGHNA and YSLEER. Between the trimmed V and J ends, which lost 4 bases and 8 bases, there was a span of 29 bases. In nucleotides, the CDR3 is TGCGCCAGCAGCCGGGGCGTGGGATTGTCAGGGTGGGTCGAGGGCTACACCTTC. Its protein is CASSRGVGLSGWVEGYTF.